This TCR beta chain came from a study of blood T cell repertoires in COVID-19. Study-level information: Acute and convalescent COVID-19 specimens originated in the United States, Italy and Spain. The analysed material was cDNA or gDNA that came from T cells, B-cell-depleted T cells, or PBMCs.

Note on this clone: The junction departs from the called germline gene at one end, perhaps through a read error.

Original processing notes: Nucleated cell number was recorded as an estimate derived from reference gene primer amplification. Only in-frame clones appear in the TCRdb table, and some are missing; sequencing was by immunoSEQ multiplex PCR. The V and J calls and the clone size are those of that table, but D and trimming were determined from the DNA. The sample includes about 97,000 clones, around nine tenths of them seen just once. The CDR3 is 10 amino acids. Per germline, CDR1 DFQATT and CDR2 SNEGSKA (reference sequence). Sequenced input: peripheral blood. The sequence was collected from a man between 50 and 59 years old with active COVID-19. The rearrangement links TRBV20-1 to TRBJ2-3; tentative D call: TRBD1 (6 bases). CDR3 DNA: TGCAGTGCTACCTACCGGGACAATATATTT. Residues: CSATYRDNIF.